This T cell receptor beta chain is from a study of T cell responses to AZD1222 COVID-19 vaccine. The germline V and J ends were trimmed by 3 bases and 2 bases, with 20 bases remaining between them. The CDR3 is 18 residues long. Germline V gene lookup returns CDR1 MGHDK and CDR2 SYGVNS. As concerns this clone: Its antigen is not known.

Points from the study as a whole: Repertoire sampling was restricted to post-peak T cell response timepoints. Among those given AZD1222, only six were seropositive at baseline. The donor group comprised mostly white British people and more females; the analysis possibly underestimated clonal diversity.

This table comes from immunoSEQ multiplex PCR, and its TCRdb copy is limited to in-frame clones, with some not included. The table has 95,000 to 130,000 clones, 75% to 90% seen once. The sample was peripheral blood, taken on day 0 of MenACWY control vaccination. The chain joins TRBV25-1 to TRBJ1-5, with no clear D. The TCR originated in an adult in good health. As DNA, the CDR3 is TGTGCCAGCAGTGATTCCCGGAGGGCCCAAGAGGGCAATCAGCCCCAGCATTTT. Translation: CASSDSRRAQEGNQPQHF.